The 24 T cell receptor beta chains below all came from one sample that was sequenced in a study of cytomegalovirus exposure and HLA in healthy donors. The PCR ran on 60 Vbeta and 13 Jbeta primers. The data were produced by immunoSEQ multiplex PCR, yet TCRdb's version contains in-frame clones alone and is incomplete. The sample comprises about 130,000 clones, around 77% of which are singletons, and about 1.8% rests with the top ten. Sequenced input: PBMCs. The receptors were gathered from a woman aged 50 to 60 in good health and CMV-seronegative.

This sequence joins TRBV7-2 and TRBJ2-1; 8 bases are shared with TRBD2. CDR3 length equals 15 residues. The trim removed 1 base at V and 9 bases at J, leaving 8 bases unmatched. In germline, CDR1 is SGHTA, CDR2 FQGNSA. CDR3 nucleotide sequence: TGTGCCAGCAGCTTAGGACGGGAGGGTCTGGGTGAGCAGTTCTTC. Protein: CASSLGREGLGEQFF.

The chain recombines TRBV29-1 with TRBJ2-1, with 7 nucleotides matching TRBD2. The CDR3 is made up of 17 amino acids. V shed 1 base, J shed 0 bases, and the junction held 9 bases outside the gene matches. Germline CDR1 is SQVTM and CDR2 is ANQGSEA. CDR3 sequence: CSVEASGRKSSYNEQFF. The CDR3 DNA is TGCAGCGTTGAAGCTAGCGGCCGAAAGAGCTCCTACAATGAGCAGTTCTTC.

J is TRBJ2-5 and V is TRBV19, with TRBD2 as a possible D gene (6 bases). From germline, CDR1 is LNHDA and CDR2 SQIVND (reference sequence). The V gene lost 5 bases and the J gene lost 4 bases, with 14 bases spanning the gap. The CDR3 length is 14 residues. DNA of the CDR3: TGTGCCAGTAGTTGGGACTGGGGGTCAGAGACCCAGTACTTC. It yields the protein CASSWDWGSETQYF.

The rearrangement uses TRBV7-9 and TRBJ2-7; 8 nucleotides match TRBD2. V dropped 5 bases and J dropped 3; count of bases not matched to a gene: 3. This CDR3 spans 13 amino acids. From germline, CDR1 is SEHNR and CDR2 FQNEAQ (reference sequence). The CDR3 loop is CASSISGSYEQYV. DNA of the CDR3: TGTGCCAGCAGCATAAGCGGGAGCTACGAGCAGTACGTC.

The CDR3 region is CASSQQTGFNEKLFF. The CDR3 DNA is TGCGCCAGCAGCCAACAGACAGGGTTTAATGAAAAACTGTTTTTT. The genes are TRBV4-3 and TRBJ1-4; TRBD1 agrees at 7 bases. With V trimmed by 2 bases and J by 4 bases, 4 bases remained unmatched. Germline V gives CDR1 LGHNA, CDR2 YSLEER. The CDR3 is 15 residues long.

A single count supports this clone. The V call is TRBV27, the J call TRBJ2-3, with D possibly TRBD1 on 5 matching bases. Germline CDR1 MNHEY, CDR2 SMNVEV (reference sequence). The CDR3 sequence is 20 residues long. V dropped 1 base and J dropped 0 bases, with 23 bases sitting between them. The CDR3: CASSLWSGAAVGPSTDTQYF. CDR3 bases: TGTGCCAGCAGTTTATGGAGTGGGGCCGCGGTAGGTCCTAGCACAGATACGCAGTATTTT.

CDR3 in DNA: TGTGCCAGCAGTTCCATGACAGGGCAGGGCACCGGGGAGCTGTTTTTT. It yields the protein CASSSMTGQGTGELFF. The chain carries TRBV6-6 and TRBJ2-2, with TRBD1 matching 7 bases. The CDR3 is made up of 16 amino acids. Germline V gives CDR1 MNHNY, CDR2 SVGAGI (reference sequence). V was pared by 4 bases and J by 4 bases, with 9 bases of the junction left unmatched.

The CDR3 is CASSSGTGGANRIAKNIQYF. The DNA for the CDR3 is TGTGCCAGCAGTTCAGGAACAGGGGGCGCCAATCGTATAGCCAAAAACATTCAGTACTTC. V is TRBV28 and J is TRBJ2-4, with 9 bases identical to TRBD1. Germline V gene sequence: CDR1 MDHEN, CDR2 SYDVKM. The length of the CDR3 is 20 residues. J gave up 0 bases and V 4 bases, and 16 bases lay outside the gene matches.

V gene TRBV29-1 combines with J gene TRBJ2-3, with 7 bases matching TRBD1. After removal of 3 bases from V and 0 bases from J, the junction contained 3 bases not matched to a gene. The germline V gene encodes CDR1 SQVTM and CDR2 ANQGSEA. The CDR3 runs to 14 residues. The CDR3 DNA sequence: TGCAGCGTTGAGCGCAGGGGGAGCACAGATACGCAGTATTTT. This translates into CSVERRGSTDTQYF.

In its sample, this clone was seen once. The CDR3 is CASGGAGNQPQHF. The CDR3 nucleotides are TGTGCCAGCGGGGGGGCTGGCAATCAGCCCCAGCATTTT. The V gene is TRBV6-5, the J gene TRBJ1-5; weak D call: TRBD1 (6 bases). The CDR3 contains 13 residues. Germline assignment: CDR1 MNHEY and CDR2 SVGAGI. Trimming took 8 bases from V and 2 from J, leaving 10 bases between them.

This sequence joins TRBV5-1 and TRBJ2-4, with 9 bases fitting TRBD2. The CDR3 is 20 residues long. Germline CDR1 reads SGHRS; CDR2 reads YFSETQ. V trimming: 2 bases; J trimming: 0 bases; junction bases outside the gene matches: 15. The CDR3 DNA reads as TGCGCCAGCAGCTTCCGAGGGACAAGACTAGCGGACCTAGCCAAAAACATTCAGTACTTC. This sequence encodes CASSFRGTRLADLAKNIQYF. Full variable domain (outside the CDR3, taken from reference TRBV5-1 and TRBJ2-4): KAGVTQTPRYLIKTRGQQVTLSCSPISGHRSVSWYQQTPGQGLQFLFEYFSETQRNKGNFPGRFSGRQFSNSRSEMNVSTLELGDSALYLCASSFRGTRLADLAKNIQYFGAGTRLSVL.

The V gene is TRBV7-8, the J gene TRBJ2-7; TRBD2 matches 9 bases. CDR1 is SGHVS and CDR2 is FQNEAQ in the germline V gene. The J segment lost 1 base and the V segment lost 5 bases, leaving 9 bases of the junction unmatched. This CDR3 has 16 residues. The CDR3 loop reads CASSPASGLASYEQYF. The CDR3 DNA reads as TGTGCCAGCAGCCCGGCCTCGGGACTAGCTTCCTACGAGCAGTACTTC.

This clone has just a few counts. This rearrangement joins TRBV11-3 to TRBJ2-1, with a tentative D call TRBD2 (6 bases). The CDR3 is 13 residues long. Germline-derived CDR1 and CDR2 are SGHNT and YENEEA. V was clipped by 5 bases and J by 9 bases, with 14 bases between them. DNA of the CDR3: TGTGCCAGCAGCCGGGCTAGCGAGAGTGAGCAGTTCTTC. Its translation: CASSRASESEQFF.

This clone appeared a few times. The rearrangement joins TRBV6-6 to TRBJ2-1, with 9 positions matching TRBD2. The trim removed 9 bases at V and 5 bases at J, leaving 8 bases unmatched. Germline lookup yields CDR1 MNHNY and CDR2 SVGAGI (reference sequence). The CDR3 runs 14 residues. The chain's CDR3 is CASLAGVGNNEQFF. The CDR3, as DNA: TGTGCCAGTTTAGCGGGAGTTGGTAACAATGAGCAGTTCTTC.

The genes are TRBV19 and TRBJ2-7; 14 bases line up with TRBD2. Looked up from germline, CDR1 is LNHDA and CDR2 is SQIVND (reference sequence). The CDR3 is 17 residues long. V was clipped by 7 bases and J by 4 bases; unmatched bases: 12. The CDR3 nucleotides are TGTGCCAGTACTCGCGGCGGACTAGCGGGAGGCGGTTACGAGCAGTACTTC. This gives the protein CASTRGGLAGGGYEQYF.

The chain is built from TRBV27 and TRBJ1-5; a weak D match, TRBD1 (6 bases). Germline CDR1 MNHEY, CDR2 SMNVEV (reference sequence). The CDR3 sequence is 14 residues long. Trimming cost V 6 bases and J 0 bases, with 9 bases left between them. CDR3 sequence reads: CASRRTDSNQPQHF. The CDR3 nucleotides read TGTGCCAGCAGGAGGACAGATAGCAATCAGCCCCAGCATTTT.

V is TRBV5-6 and J is TRBJ1-2; D unclear. Germline V CDR1 and CDR2: SGHDT, YYEEEE. V dropped 1 base and J dropped 6 bases, with 10 bases sitting between them. CDR3 length equals 13 residues. CDR3 loop: CASSLRGTDGYTF. For the CDR3, the DNA is TGTGCCAGCAGCTTGCGGGGAACCGATGGCTACACCTTC.

V and J are TRBV6-6 and TRBJ1-1, with a weak D call TRBD1 (6 bases). Trimming took off 5 bases at V and 7 bases at J, with 14 bases between the two ends. The CDR3 sequence is 13 residues long. CDR1 is MNHNY, CDR2 SVGAGI, per germline (reference sequence). CDR3 coding DNA: TGTGCCAGCAGTCCACAGGGATCTTTTGAAGCTTTCTTT. Amino acid sequence: CASSPQGSFEAFF.

CDR3 protein: CASSVGDRGGYEQYF. CDR3 nucleotide sequence: TGTGCCAGCAGCGTGGGGGACAGGGGAGGGTACGAGCAGTACTTC. The chain is built from TRBV9 and TRBJ2-7; 10 bases align to TRBD1. The germline gives CDR1 SGDLS, CDR2 YYNGEE. The CDR3 length is 15 residues. Trimming removed 2 bases from V and 4 bases from J; junction bases left unmatched: 6. The variable domain in full, completed from reference TRBV9 and TRBJ2-7, reads DSGVTQTPKHLITATGQRVTLRCSPRSGDLSVYWYQQSLDQGLQFLIQYYNGEERAKGNILERFSAQQFPDLHSELNLSSLELGDSALYFCASSVGDRGGYEQYFGPGTRLTVT.

The chain carries TRBV9 and TRBJ2-7; 9 bases map to TRBD1. V lost 2 bases to trimming and J lost 3 bases; unmatched junction nucleotides: 6. Per the germline V gene, CDR1 is SGDLS and CDR2 is YYNGEE. This CDR3 contains 15 residues. CDR3: CASSVAGTGIYEQYF. As DNA, the CDR3 is TGTGCCAGCAGCGTCGCCGGGACAGGGATCTACGAGCAGTACTTC.

The chain is built from TRBV7-9 and TRBJ2-1, with D possibly matching TRBD2 (6 bases). With 5 bases removed from V and 2 bases from J, the gap between germline ends came to 13 bases. This CDR3 spans 15 amino acids. Germline values: CDR1 SEHNR, CDR2 FQNEAQ (reference sequence). CDR3 amino acids: CASSPMREPYNEQFF. DNA for the CDR3: TGTGCCAGCAGCCCGATGCGGGAACCCTACAATGAGCAGTTCTTC.

The V call is TRBV11-2, the J call TRBJ2-1, with TRBD2 identical over 15 bases. V lost 7 bases, J lost 6 bases, and 7 bases stayed unmatched. Looked up from germline, CDR1 is SGHAT and CDR2 is FQNNGV. This CDR3 comprises 16 residues. The CDR3 DNA reads TGTGCCAGCACCTCAAAGGGACTAGCGGGAGGCAATGAGCAGTTCTTC. This gives the protein CASTSKGLAGGNEQFF.

Points on this clone: One junction end does not reproduce the germline sequence, and a read error may be involved. The chain links TRBV6-1 to TRBJ1-5; no clear D gene. Germline loops: CDR1 MNHNS, CDR2 SASEGT. The CDR3 is 16 amino acids. The CDR3: CASSAAAESSNQPQNF. For the CDR3, the DNA is TGTGCCAGCAGTGCGGCGGCAGAGTCTAGCAATCAGCCCCAGAATTTT.

V usage is TRBV7-6 and J usage is TRBJ2-2; D uncertain. Germline V CDR1 and CDR2: SGHVS, FNYEAQ. The CDR3 contains 14 residues. The V end lost 2 bases, the J end lost 6 bases, and 10 bases lay between the germline ends. CDR3 coding DNA: TGTGCCAGCAGCTTATCGGTGGTGGCCGGGGAGCTGTTTTTT. Protein: CASSLSVVAGELFF.